The present entry profiles one TCR beta chain with its context. Its antigen is unknown. Using its own MiXCR run on the reads, TCRdb lists one record per CDR3 protein. The sample has 100,000 to 120,000 distinct CDR3 sequences, more than 30% seen once. The data derive from a study of T cell repertoires in cytomegalovirus infection. The wider study: CMV epitopes that were recently identified and HLA-C-restricted were used alongside well-studied HLA-B-restricted ones. Public TCR beta signatures were indicative of both CMV infection and a matching HLA type.

Study outcomes and limitations: HLA-C-restricted CMV-specific TCR beta clonotypes were dominant in the ex vivo response. Identification of carriers of CMV plus the relevant HLA was performed using cumulative public TCR beta family frequency.

The CDR3 totals 12 residues. Per germline, CDR1 LGHNT and CDR2 FRNRAP. Trimming took 0 bases from V and 13 from J, leaving 7 bases between them. The sequencing here drew on CD8+ T cells from cultured PBMCs, taken from culture after CMV antigen stimulation. The chain employs TRBV12-5 and TRBJ1-6; perhaps TRBD1 as D (5 bases). This TCR was recovered from a human donor in good health (CMV status not recorded). Some clones in this sample may be carry-over from other donors' samples. CDR3 DNA sequence: TGTGCTAGTGGTTTGGTTCCAGGGCCCCTCCACTTT. Protein product: CASGLVPGPLHF.